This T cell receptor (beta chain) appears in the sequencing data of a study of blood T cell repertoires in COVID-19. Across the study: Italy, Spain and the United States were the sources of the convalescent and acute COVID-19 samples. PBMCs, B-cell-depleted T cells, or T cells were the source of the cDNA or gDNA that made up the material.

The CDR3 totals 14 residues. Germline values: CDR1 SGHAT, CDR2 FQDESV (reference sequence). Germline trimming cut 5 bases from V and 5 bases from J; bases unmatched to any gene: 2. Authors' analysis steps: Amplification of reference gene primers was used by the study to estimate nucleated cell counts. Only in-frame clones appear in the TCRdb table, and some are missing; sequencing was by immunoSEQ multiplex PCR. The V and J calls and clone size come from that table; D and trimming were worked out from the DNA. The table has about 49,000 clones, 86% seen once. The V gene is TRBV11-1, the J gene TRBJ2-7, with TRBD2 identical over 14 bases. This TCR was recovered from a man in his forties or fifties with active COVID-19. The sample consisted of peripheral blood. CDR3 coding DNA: TGTGCCAGCAGCAAGGGACTAGCGGGAGACGAGCAGTACTTC. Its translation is CASSKGLAGDEQYF.